The rows below give T cell receptor beta chains drawn from one sample of a study of spatial heterogeneity in lung cancer. TCRdb reprocessed the 5' RACE reads via MiXCR and lists one record per CDR3 protein. The sample lists tens of thousands of distinct CDR3 sequences; 7% to 9% were seen once. Sequenced material: PBMCs, taken at surgery. These TCRs come from a male donor with early-stage non-small cell lung cancer. The CDR3 runs from the conserved cysteine through the conserved F or W. D genes are given only for firm matches. The listing skips clone size in some rows; elsewhere it reads once, few, many or a size class.

TGTGCCAGCAAAATCCAGACGGGGGCCAATCAGCCCCAGCATTTT,CASKIQTGANQPQHF,TRBV12-3/TRBV12-4,NA,TRBJ1-5,few
TGTGCCAGCAGTTTGACAGGGCCTACTAGCACAGATACGCAGTATTTT,CASSLTGPTSTDTQYF,TRBV28,TRBD1,TRBJ2-3,many
TGCGCCAGCAGCCAGATCCCGGGACAGAGCACAGATACGCAGTATTTT,CASSQIPGQSTDTQYF,TRBV5-1,TRBD1,TRBJ2-3,NA
TGTGCCAGCAGCCGGGGACAGGGGCTTTACAATGAGCAGTTCTTC,CASSRGQGLYNEQFF,TRBV7-1,TRBD1,TRBJ2-1,NA
TGTGCCAGCAGCTCCGGACTCGTCGTAGTATACAATGAGCAGTTCTTC,CASSSGLVVVYNEQFF,TRBV7-2,NA,TRBJ2-1,many
TGTGCCAGCAGTTTACAGGGGAGGTTGTCAAGCCCGTACTTC,CASSLQGRLSSPYF,TRBV12-3/TRBV12-4,NA,TRBJ2-7,few
TGCAGTGCTCAAGGGGGTAGGGTCAATGAGCAGTTCTTC,CSAQGGRVNEQFF,TRBV20-1,NA,TRBJ2-1,many
TGTGCCACCCAACCGACCGCTGGGAACACCGGGGAGCTGTTTTTT,CATQPTAGNTGELFF,TRBV28,NA,TRBJ2-2,many
TGTGCTAGTGGTCAACTTGGACAGGGGCTGAGCTCTGGAAACACCATATATTTT,CASGQLGQGLSSGNTIYF,TRBV12-5,TRBD1,TRBJ1-3,many
TGTGCCAGCTCACCAGGGGGCTCTGATCAGCCCCAGCATTTT,CASSPGGSDQPQHF,TRBV18,NA,TRBJ1-5,NA
TGTGCCGTCGGACCGGGGGGGCTAGAAAAACTGTTTTTT,CAVGPGGLEKLFF,TRBV10-3,NA,TRBJ1-4,many
TGTGCCAGCAGCTTGGAAGGACCCCGCGGGGAGCTGTTTTTT,CASSLEGPRGELFF,TRBV5-4,NA,TRBJ2-2,many
TGTGCCAGCAGTACGGACAGTACCAATCAGCCCCAGCATTTT,CASSTDSTNQPQHF,TRBV27,NA,TRBJ1-5,many
TGCGCCAGCAGTCAACCGAGGGACACCAAATACGAGCAGTACTTC,CASSQPRDTKYEQYF,TRBV23-1,NA,TRBJ2-7,many
TGCGCCAGCAGGTCCGGGACTCGATCTCTTATAGCTTTCTTT,CASRSGTRSLIAFF,TRBV4-3,NA,TRBJ1-1,many
TGTGCCAGCAGCCGATCCGGGGGACCGAACTATGGCTACACCTTC,CASSRSGGPNYGYTF,TRBV5-6,NA,TRBJ1-2,NA
TGTGCCAGCAGCTCCACCCTCCGCGGGAGGCACGAGACCCAGTACTTC,CASSSTLRGRHETQYF,TRBV7-8,TRBD2,TRBJ2-5,many
TGTGCCATCAGTGAGCAGGACACAGATACGCAGTATTTT,CAISEQDTDTQYF,TRBV10-3,NA,TRBJ2-3,many
TGCAGTTCCCGGACAGGGAGAAATCAGCCCCAGCATTTT,CSSRTGRNQPQHF,TRBV20-1,TRBD1,TRBJ1-5,many
TGTGCCAGCAGTTCTAGCACTTCCGGAGGGACAGGGTTCTACGAGCAGTACTTC,CASSSSTSGGTGFYEQYF,TRBV12-3/TRBV12-4,TRBD1,TRBJ2-7,NA
TGCAGTGCATCCCACCGGGACAGGGTTAACACTGAAGCTTTCTTT,CSASHRDRVNTEAFF,TRBV20-1,TRBD1,TRBJ1-1,many
TGTGCCAGCAGCGAAGGGACTAGCGGGAGGAGGACAGATACGCAGTATTTT,CASSEGTSGRRTDTQYF,TRBV7-9,TRBD2,TRBJ2-3,many
TGCAGCGTTGAAGATCCTTGGGGACTAGGCCTAGAGACCCAGTACTTC,CSVEDPWGLGLETQYF,TRBV29-1,TRBD2,TRBJ2-5,NA
TGTGCCAGCAGTTTAACATTGGTACAGCCCCAGCATTTT,CASSLTLVQPQHF,TRBV27,NA,TRBJ1-5,many
TGCAGTGCTCTACCGGGACGGGCCTCCTACGAGCAGTACTTC,CSALPGRASYEQYF,TRBV20-1,NA,TRBJ2-7,NA
TGTGCCAGCAGCCGCGTCGTAGCTCTTTCACCCCTCCACTTT,CASSRVVALSPLHF,TRBV3-1,NA,TRBJ1-6,NA
TGTGCCAGCAGCCCCATTGGGGGGGCCGGTTTGTCCTACGAGCAGTACTTC,CASSPIGGAGLSYEQYF,TRBV7-9,NA,TRBJ2-7,many
TGCAGTGCTAGAGATAGGACGGGAGACGAGCAGTACTTC,CSARDRTGDEQYF,TRBV20-1,NA,TRBJ2-7,many
TGTGCCAGCAGCCAAGTCCTGTCAGGCTACACCTTC,CASSQVLSGYTF,TRBV3-1,NA,TRBJ1-2,many
TGCAGCGTCCGGGACAACACTGAAGCTTTCTTT,CSVRDNTEAFF,TRBV29-1,NA,TRBJ1-1,few